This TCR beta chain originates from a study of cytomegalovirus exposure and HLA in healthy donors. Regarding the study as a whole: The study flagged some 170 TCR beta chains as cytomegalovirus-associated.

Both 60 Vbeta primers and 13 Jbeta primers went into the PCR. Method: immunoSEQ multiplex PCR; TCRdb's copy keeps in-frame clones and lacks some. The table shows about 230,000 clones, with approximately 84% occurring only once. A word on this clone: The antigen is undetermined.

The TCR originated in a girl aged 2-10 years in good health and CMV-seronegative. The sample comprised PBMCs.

The DNA of the CDR3 is TGTGCCAGCAGTGAACGTAGCGCTTATAGCTCCTATAATTCACCCCTCCACTTT. It encodes CASSERSAYSSYNSPLHF. The genes are TRBV6-1 and TRBJ1-6; D is ambiguous. The CDR3 is 18 amino acids. Germline CDR1 reads MNHNS; CDR2 reads SASEGT. Trimming took off 2 bases at V and 0 bases at J, with 14 bases between the two ends.